Below, 13 T cell receptor beta chains from the same sample are listed, as sequenced in a study of blood T cell repertoires in COVID-19. Repertoires were generated with immunoSEQ multiplex PCR, while TCRdb's copy carries only in-frame clones and drops some. The sample has 320,000 or so clones; 80% to 90% are singletons. Sequencing used PBMCs or T cells enriched from blood (not recorded which). These receptors came from a man aged 25-40 years who had recovered from COVID-19.

This clone was counted once. Here the CDR3 reads CASSSVRGSQQPQHF. CDR3 bases: TGTGCCAGCAGTTCAGTTCGGGGGTCTCAGCAGCCCCAGCATTTT. The gene calls are TRBV2 and TRBJ1-5, with D tentatively TRBD1 (5 bases). Trimming took off 5 bases at V and 7 bases at J, with 18 bases between the two ends. This CDR3 comprises 15 residues. From germline, CDR1 is SNHLY and CDR2 FYNNEI.

The V gene is TRBV4-1, the J gene TRBJ2-5; 10 bases match TRBD1. CDR1 and CDR2 from the germline V gene are MGHRA and YSYEKL. The V gene end was trimmed by 4 bases and the J gene end by 4 bases; junction bases not matched to a gene: 12. The CDR3 is 17 amino acids. CDR3 sequence reads: CASSPYMGQGRGETQYF. Here the CDR3 DNA reads TGCGCCAGCAGCCCATATATGGGACAGGGGCGAGGAGAGACCCAGTACTTC.

V usage is TRBV7-8 and J usage is TRBJ1-2; no definite D call. Between the trimmed V and J ends, which lost 4 bases and 7 bases, there was a span of 19 bases. Germline V gene data show CDR1 as SGHVS and CDR2 as FQNEAQ. The CDR3 extends over 15 amino acids. The CDR3 spells CASSSNIGVVFGYTF. In DNA form, the CDR3 reads TGTGCCAGCAGCTCCAACATCGGGGTCGTTTTTGGCTACACCTTC.

The CDR3, as DNA: TGTGCCAGCAGTCAACAGGGGGCTAATTCACCCCTCCACTTT. Protein: CASSQQGANSPLHF. The chain uses TRBV6-5 and TRBJ1-6; 9 bases map to TRBD1. This CDR3 is built from 14 residues. Germline V gives CDR1 MNHEY, CDR2 SVGAGI. J lost 6 bases, V lost 5 bases, and 2 bases had no gene match.

V usage is TRBV18 and J usage is TRBJ2-2; tentative D call: TRBD2 (5 bases). Germline CDR1 and CDR2: KGHSH and LQKENI. The CDR3 is 14 amino acids. V was clipped by 6 bases and J by 4 bases, with 12 bases between them. The CDR3 loop reads CASSFDYTTGELFF. The CDR3 DNA is TGTGCCAGCTCTTTCGACTACACCACCGGGGAGCTGTTTTTT.

The rearrangement uses TRBV19 and TRBJ1-1; D gene unclear. Trimming stripped 5 bases from V and 2 bases from J, with 18 bases between. The CDR3 is made up of 16 amino acids. Germline V gene sequence: CDR1 LNHDA, CDR2 SQIVND (reference sequence). The CDR3 loop reads CASSESFFEGNTEAFF. The CDR3 DNA follows: TGTGCCAGTAGTGAATCCTTTTTCGAGGGAAACACTGAAGCTTTCTTT.

The chain couples TRBV5-1 to TRBJ2-3; possibly TRBD2 for D (7 bases). There are 16 residues in the CDR3. Germline lookup yields CDR1 SGHRS and CDR2 YFSETQ. Trimming took 1 base from V and 4 from J, leaving 16 bases between them. CDR3 coding DNA: TGCGCCAGCAGCTTGTTTGGGGGGGGGCCCTCAGATACGCAGTATTTT. Its protein is CASSLFGGGPSDTQYF.

The chain combines TRBV7-9 with TRBJ1-1, with 8 bases aligning to TRBD1. CDR3 length: 15 amino acids. V gave up 0 bases and J gave up 5 bases; unmatched junction bases: 5. The V gene's germline CDR1 is SEHNR and CDR2 FQNEAQ (reference sequence). The CDR3 is CASSLAGTGATEAFF. The CDR3 DNA reads as TGTGCCAGCAGCTTAGCCGGGACAGGCGCAACTGAAGCTTTCTTT.

The CDR3 sequence: CASSLRGIGISYNSPLHF. The DNA for the CDR3 is TGTGCCAGCAGCCTAAGAGGTATAGGAATTTCCTATAATTCACCCCTCCACTTT. The J gene is TRBJ1-6, the V gene TRBV7-8; D unresolved. Trimming pared 5 bases from V and 1 base from J, leaving 18 bases between. Germline V gene data show CDR1 as SGHVS and CDR2 as FQNEAQ. The CDR3 is 18 amino acids.

This sequence joins TRBV6-1 and TRBJ2-4, with TRBD1 as a possible D gene (5 bases). Germline CDR1 and CDR2: MNHNS and SASEGT. V lost 1 base and J lost 7, with 8 bases in between. CDR3 length equals 13 residues. The CDR3 bases are TGTGCCAGCAGTGAAGGGACACTGAACATTCAGTACTTC. Translating gives CASSEGTLNIQYF.

The chain carries TRBV5-6 and TRBJ1-2, with 8 bases lining up with TRBD1. V lost 0 bases and J lost 1; bases outside the gene matches: 2. The CDR3 extends over 15 amino acids. Germline V CDR1 and CDR2: SGHDT, YYEEEE. CDR3: CASSLAGQGNYGYTF. CDR3 DNA sequence: TGTGCCAGCAGCTTGGCCGGACAGGGTAACTATGGCTACACCTTC.

This sequence joins TRBV21-1 and TRBJ2-7; the table's D call, TRBD2, has no DNA check behind it. TRBV21-1 is annotated as a pseudogene. The CDR3 contains 24 residues. CDR3 sequence: CASSNGGDRGLSGTSGGRAYEQYF. The CDR3 DNA reads as TGCGCCAGCAGCAACGGTGGGGACCGGGGGCTCTCCGGGACTAGCGGGGGGCGAGCCTACGAGCAGTACTTC.

V is TRBV3-1 (or the pseudogene TRBV3-2) and J is TRBJ2-5, with D hard to call. The CDR3 runs to 13 residues. V was cut by 0 bases and J by 5 bases, with 7 bases left in between. Germline lookup yields CDR1 LGHDT and CDR2 YNNKEL (reference sequence). CDR3 in amino acids: CASSQDAGETQYF. The CDR3 region has the DNA TGTGCCAGCAGCCAAGACGCCGGGGAGACCCAGTACTTC.